The present entry profiles one T cell receptor beta chain with its context. This specimen comes from a study of cytomegalovirus exposure and HLA in healthy donors. This CDR3 is built from 14 residues. V lost 2 bases to trimming and J lost 1 base, with 6 bases between them. Germline loops: CDR1 MNHEY, CDR2 SVGAGI. Use of 60 Vbeta and 13 Jbeta primers characterized the PCR. TCRdb keeps only in-frame clones here, not all; method: immunoSEQ multiplex PCR. The table lists 130,000 to 150,000 clones, roughly 76% of them singletons, with around 14% in the top ten. This clonotype was obtained from a human donor in good health. The chain has TRBV6-5 and TRBJ1-5; maybe TRBD1 (5 bases). Sequences were obtained from PBMCs. CDR3 residues: CASSYRGSNQPQHF. CDR3 sequence (DNA): TGTGCCAGCAGTTACAGGGGAAGCAATCAGCCCCAGCATTTT.